The T cell receptor (beta chain) under discussion was sequenced for a study of breast tumors, draining lymph nodes, adjacent tissues. Study-level points and caveats: The lymph node origin of tumor T cells was framed as consistent with a hypothesis, not demonstrated. Tumor repertoires ranked between lymph nodes and nontumor tissue in diversity, with V and J gene preferences. The data were judged consistent with most tumor T cells coming from lymph node and expanding in tumor. Compared with basal-like, luminal-like tumors shared significantly more repertoire with nontumor tissue.

Breast cancer patients provided tissue from their axillary draining lymph nodes. Each CDR3 protein is one row after TCRdb ran MiXCR on the multiplex PCR reads. Among 200,000 to 300,000 distinct CDR3 sequences, roughly 31% were seen once, and the ten largest hold 1.1%. This clonotype was seen many times. Its specificity is not known. This CDR3 spans 17 amino acids. Germline CDR1 and CDR2: SGHNT and YENEEA. V was pared by 1 base and J by 4 bases, with 8 bases of the junction left unmatched. The sequence derives from a female donor with breast cancer. Some clones in this sample may be carry-over from other donors' samples. The source material was axillary lymph node tissue. The J gene is TRBJ2-7, the V gene TRBV11-3; 12 bases map to TRBD1. The CDR3 is CASSLGGTGGLGYEQYF. CDR3 nucleotide sequence: TGTGCCAGCAGCTTAGGAGGGACAGGGGGCTTAGGTTACGAGCAGTACTTC.